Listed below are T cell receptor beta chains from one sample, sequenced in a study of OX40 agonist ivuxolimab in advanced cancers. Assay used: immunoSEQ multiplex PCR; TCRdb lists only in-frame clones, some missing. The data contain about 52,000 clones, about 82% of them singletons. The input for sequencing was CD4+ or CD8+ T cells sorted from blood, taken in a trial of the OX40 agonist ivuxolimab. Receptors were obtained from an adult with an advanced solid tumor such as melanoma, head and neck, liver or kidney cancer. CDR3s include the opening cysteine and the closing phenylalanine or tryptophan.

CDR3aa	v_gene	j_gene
CASGTGGGLPYEQYF	TRBV19	TRBJ2-7
CASSLDSGVPKGAQYF	TRBV5-1	TRBJ2-5
CAWSVQGANEKLFF	TRBV30	TRBJ1-4
CSVRRADEQYF	TRBV20-1	TRBJ2-7
CASSAAGTAVAGELFF	TRBV7-3	TRBJ2-2
CASSLPYTEAFF	TRBV13	TRBJ1-1
CAISESNKLERGGNTGELFF	TRBV10-3	TRBJ2-2
CASSLTRYNEQFF	TRBV5-1	TRBJ2-1
CASSQQGLAAYEQYF	TRBV4-2	TRBJ2-7
CASTVEGTVYGYTF	TRBV19	TRBJ1-2
CASSLETGSYNSPLHF	TRBV5-1	TRBJ1-6
CASSPYPRHSESNYGYTF	TRBV18	TRBJ1-2
CASSLEYEQYF	TRBV5-8	TRBJ2-7
CASSLVLAGVNIQYF	TRBV5-6	TRBJ2-4
CASSWQGKKYEQYF	TRBV6-5	TRBJ2-7
CASSQEEGSSLMNTEAFF	TRBV14	TRBJ1-1
CASSLQEPTVDEQYF	TRBV11-1	TRBJ2-7
CASSDNIGSYNEQFF	TRBV6-6	TRBJ2-1
CASSLTGARAGATQYF	TRBV7-8	TRBJ2-5
CASSATGGTRGEQFF	TRBV6-1	TRBJ2-1
CASSSHYGGRSDTQYF	TRBV5-1	TRBJ2-3
CASSPDGLSSPLHF	TRBV6-6	TRBJ1-6
CASSPLGGGHYGYTF	TRBV18	TRBJ1-2
CASSPGGTNIQYF	TRBV28	TRBJ2-4
CASSLREGGSLYNEQFF	TRBV7-9	TRBJ2-1
CASSVEQGLSPLHF	TRBV9	TRBJ1-6
CASSPLGGDTEAFF	TRBV13	TRBJ1-1
CASSFRGGELFF	TRBV11-3	TRBJ2-2
CAAGQSDQPQHF	TRBV6-9	TRBJ1-5
CASSQDSLSGANVLTF	TRBV4-2	TRBJ2-6
CASSSGLSIGLNEKLFF	TRBV14	TRBJ1-4
CASSSWRENTDTQYF	TRBV28	TRBJ2-3
CASSPAAAYEQYF	TRBV18	TRBJ2-7
CASSFSGVSYEQYF	TRBV5-4	TRBJ2-7
CASSSPQESYGYTF	TRBV28	TRBJ1-2
CASSPGPDYEQYF	TRBV7-3	TRBJ2-7
CASSPLGSGANVLTF	TRBV11-3	TRBJ2-6
CASSYPDRGNYGYTF	TRBV6-6	TRBJ1-2
CASSLNGAGQVVGDTQYF	TRBV7-2	TRBJ2-3
CASSENRFEQETQYF	TRBV25-1	TRBJ2-5
CASSLTGAGYTEAFF	TRBV11-2	TRBJ1-1
CASSLFTDTQYF	TRBV11-3	TRBJ2-3
CASSDGFVDGYTF	TRBV25-1	TRBJ1-2
CASSLGASLYGYTF	TRBV5-5	TRBJ1-2
CASGQWGSEAFF	TRBV28	TRBJ1-1
CASSKGIVDAGNTIYF	TRBV6-6	TRBJ1-3
CASFDRGSTDTQYF	TRBV18	TRBJ2-3